These 5 T cell receptor beta chains were all obtained from the same sample, sequenced in a study of T cell repertoires in cytomegalovirus infection. MiXCR was run by TCRdb on the reads, yielding one entry per CDR3 protein. The table records more than 40,000 distinct CDR3 sequences, around 23% of them present only once. No antigen has been identified for these receptors. The sequenced sample was CD8+ T cells from cultured PBMCs, obtained from culture after CMV antigen stimulation. The receptors shown here come from a human donor in good health (CMV status not recorded). Some clones in this sample may be carry-over from other donors' samples.

V is TRBV6-5 and J is TRBJ2-1, with D possibly being TRBD1 or TRBD2 (5 bases each). The CDR3 runs 13 residues. The V end was cut by 5 bases, the J end by 6 bases, with 11 bases between. CDR1 and CDR2 (germline): MNHEY, SVGAGI. The CDR3: CASSVLGANEQFF. The CDR3 coding sequence is TGTGCCAGCAGTGTACTCGGGGCCAATGAGCAGTTCTTC.

This clonotype has more than one count but fewer than ten. The V call is TRBV19, the J call TRBJ2-2, with 8 positions matching TRBD1. This CDR3 contains 15 residues. J lost 6 bases, V lost 7 bases, and 10 bases had no gene match. Germline CDR1 and CDR2: LNHDA and SQIVND (reference sequence). The CDR3 spells CASNTLGQGSGELFF. CDR3 coding DNA: TGTGCCAGTAATACCCTCGGACAGGGATCCGGGGAGCTGTTTTTT.

This clonotype came up once. The V gene is TRBV7-9, the J gene TRBJ1-1; D gene uncertain. V was pared by 1 base and J by 2 bases, with 8 bases between. The germline V gene encodes CDR1 SEHNR and CDR2 FQNEAQ (reference sequence). The CDR3 has 14 amino acids. In nucleotides, the CDR3 is TGTGCCAGCAGCTTAGAGGCCACAAACACTGAAGCTTTCTTT. Protein: CASSLEATNTEAFF.

The genes are TRBV20-1 and TRBJ1-6; D is possibly TRBD1 (6 bases). CDR3 length: 16 residues. Per the germline V gene, CDR1 is DFQATT and CDR2 is SNEGSKA (reference sequence). V was trimmed by 3 bases and J by 7 bases, leaving 19 bases between them. This chain's CDR3 is CSARDQIRGENSPLHF. As DNA, the CDR3 is TGCAGTGCTAGGGACCAGATTAGGGGGGAAAATTCACCCCTCCACTTT.

This clonotype has just a few counts. This chain uses TRBV29-1 with TRBJ2-5; 7 bases are shared with TRBD2. V was pared by 6 bases and J by 0 bases, with 4 bases of the junction left unmatched. Germline values: CDR1 SQVTM, CDR2 ANQGSEA. The CDR3 loop spans 13 amino acids. CDR3 in amino acids: CSVWEGYQETQYF. The CDR3 DNA reads as TGCAGCGTCTGGGAGGGGTACCAAGAGACCCAGTACTTC.